One T cell receptor beta chain is described in this entry. The data originate from a study of blood T cell repertoires in COVID-19. The data were produced by immunoSEQ multiplex PCR, yet TCRdb's version contains in-frame clones alone and is incomplete. The repertoire consists of about 50,000 clones, with 83% occurring once and the leading ten covering 15% to 20%. The CDR3 has 13 amino acids. V was cut by 5 bases and J by 4 bases, with 9 bases left in between. CDR1 and CDR2 from the germline V gene are ENHRY and SYGVKD. The J gene is TRBJ2-1, the V gene TRBV10-3; TRBD1 might be the D (5 bases). This TCR was sampled from a man between 35 and 55 years old with acute or convalescent COVID-19. Specimen: peripheral blood. CDR3 sequence (DNA): TGTGCCATCAGTAAGACAGATTACAATGAGCAGTTCTTC. It encodes CAISKTDYNEQFF.